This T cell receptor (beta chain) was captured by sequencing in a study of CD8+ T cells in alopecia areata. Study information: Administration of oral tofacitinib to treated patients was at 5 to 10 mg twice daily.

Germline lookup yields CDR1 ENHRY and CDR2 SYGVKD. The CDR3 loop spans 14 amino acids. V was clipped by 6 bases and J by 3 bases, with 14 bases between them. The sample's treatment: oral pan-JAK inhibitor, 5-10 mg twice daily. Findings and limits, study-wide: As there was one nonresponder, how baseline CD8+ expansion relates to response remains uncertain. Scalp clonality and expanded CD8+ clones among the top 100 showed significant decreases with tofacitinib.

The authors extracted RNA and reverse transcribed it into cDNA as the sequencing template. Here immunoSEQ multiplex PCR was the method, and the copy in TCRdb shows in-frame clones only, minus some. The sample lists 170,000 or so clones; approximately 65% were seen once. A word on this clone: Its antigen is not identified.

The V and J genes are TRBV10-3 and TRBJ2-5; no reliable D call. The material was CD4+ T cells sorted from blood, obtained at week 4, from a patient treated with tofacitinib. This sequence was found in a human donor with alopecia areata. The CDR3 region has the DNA TGTGCCATCAGCCCGAAGAACACTAAAGAGACCCAGTACTTC. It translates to CAISPKNTKETQYF.